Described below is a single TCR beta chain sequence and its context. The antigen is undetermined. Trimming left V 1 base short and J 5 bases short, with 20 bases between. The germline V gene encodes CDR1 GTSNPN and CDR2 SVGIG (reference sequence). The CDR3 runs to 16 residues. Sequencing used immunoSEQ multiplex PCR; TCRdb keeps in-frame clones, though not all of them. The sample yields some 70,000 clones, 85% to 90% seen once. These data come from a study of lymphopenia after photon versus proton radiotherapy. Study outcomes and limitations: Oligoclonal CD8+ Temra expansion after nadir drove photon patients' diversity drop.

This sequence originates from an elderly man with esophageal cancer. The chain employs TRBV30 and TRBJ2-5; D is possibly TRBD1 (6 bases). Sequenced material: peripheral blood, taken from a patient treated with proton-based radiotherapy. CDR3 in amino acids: CAWSAPTSWGRETQYF. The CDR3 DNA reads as TGTGCCTGGAGTGCCCCTACTAGTTGGGGGCGCGAGACCCAGTACTTC.